This is a list of T cell receptor beta chains from one sample in a study of blood T cell repertoires in COVID-19. Only in-frame clones appear in the TCRdb table, and some are missing; sequencing was by immunoSEQ multiplex PCR. The data show around 190,000 clones, around 90% seen once. The specimen sequenced was PBMCs or T cells enriched from blood (not recorded which). These receptors were obtained from a young man with acute COVID-19. CDR3s include the opening cysteine and the closing phenylalanine or tryptophan. The D gene is left open where the match is weak. Only part of the rows carry a size: once, few, many, or a class if the clone is expanded.

V	size	J	D	CDR3	DNA
TRBV9	few	TRBJ2-1	TRBD2	CASSVGRRGAYNEQFF	TGTGCCAGCAGCGTAGGCCGACGGGGGGCCTACAATGAGCAGTTCTTC
TRBV6-5	few	TRBJ1-3	-	CASSYREPSGNTIYF	TGTGCCAGCAGTTACCGAGAACCCTCTGGAAACACCATATATTTT
TRBV5-1	-	TRBJ1-2	-	CASSSEFYGYTF	TGCGCCAGCAGCTCGGAGTTCTATGGCTACACCTTC
TRBV7-6	-	TRBJ2-7	TRBD1	CASSARGTGGDEQYF	TGTGCCAGCAGCGCCCGAGGGACAGGGGGCGACGAGCAGTACTTC
TRBV5-4	once	TRBJ2-1	-	CASSLEAGNNEQFF	TGTGCCAGCAGCTTGGAGGCAGGGAACAATGAGCAGTTCTTC
TRBV29-1	-	TRBJ2-3	-	CSVDTGRVTDTQYF	TGCAGCGTTGACACAGGGAGGGTTACAGATACGCAGTATTTT
TRBV5-4	-	TRBJ2-3	TRBD2	CASKELAVSTDTQYF	TGTGCCAGCAAGGAACTAGCGGTTAGCACAGATACGCAGTATTTT
TRBV7-9	-	TRBJ2-1	TRBD2	CASSLPTSGSGDEQFF	TGTGCCAGCAGCTTACCGACTAGCGGGAGTGGGGATGAGCAGTTCTTC
TRBV29-1	-	TRBJ2-2	TRBD2	CSVERLAGANTGELFF	TGCAGCGTTGAGAGACTAGCGGGGGCGAACACCGGGGAGCTGTTTTTT
TRBV19	-	TRBJ1-5	-	CASSIITYKSNQPQHF	TGTGCCAGTAGTATAATAACATACAAGAGCAATCAGCCCCAGCATTTT
TRBV24-1	-	TRBJ2-1	TRBD1	CATSESGTGRNEQFF	TGTGCCACCAGTGAGTCCGGGACAGGGCGGAATGAGCAGTTCTTC
TRBV19	-	TRBJ1-6	-	CASSDINSPLHF	TGTGCCAGTAGTGACATTAATTCACCCCTCCACTTT
TRBV21-1	once	TRBJ2-2	-	CASMGTSAYPGTGELFF	TGTGCCAGCATGGGGACTAGCGCCTATCCAGGGACCGGGGAGCTGTTTTTT
TRBV18	few	TRBJ2-7	TRBD1	CASSPGTGAYEQYF	TGTGCCAGCTCACCCGGGACAGGGGCCTACGAGCAGTACTTC
TRBV3-1/TRBV3-2	-	TRBJ2-1	-	CASSQDSDTYNEQFF	TGTGCCAGCAGCCAAGATTCGGACACCTACAATGAGCAGTTCTTC
TRBV7-9	-	TRBJ1-2	TRBD1	CASSLSGTGNYGYTF	TGTGCCAGCAGCTTATCTGGGACAGGGAACTATGGCTACACCTTC